This TCR beta chain was sequenced during a study of PD-1 blockade in classical Hodgkin lymphoma. As concerns this clone: Its cognate antigen is unknown.

Data came from immunoSEQ multiplex PCR; TCRdb stores just in-frame clones and leaves some out. The sample has about 45,000 clones, approximately 79% seen once. Each patient's relapse followed autologous stem cell transplantation, and brentuximab vedotin exposure varied. General observations from the study: Lower baseline TCR diversity was reported for newly diagnosed patients than for healthy donors. Differences between repertoires have undefined causes, possibly disease activity or prior therapy.

The TCR originated in a human donor with classical Hodgkin lymphoma. Here the sequenced sample was peripheral blood mononuclear cells (PBMCs), taken before the second cycle of nivolumab.

The CDR3 region is CASSPGLDESTDTQYF. The CDR3, as DNA: TGCGCCAGCAGCCCCGGGCTCGACGAAAGCACAGATACGCAGTATTTT. The rearrangement uses TRBV5-1 and TRBJ2-3; D is ambiguous. The V gene lost 4 bases and the J gene lost 0 bases, with 15 bases spanning the gap. Germline CDR1 is SGHRS and CDR2 is YFSETQ. The CDR3 is 16 residues long.